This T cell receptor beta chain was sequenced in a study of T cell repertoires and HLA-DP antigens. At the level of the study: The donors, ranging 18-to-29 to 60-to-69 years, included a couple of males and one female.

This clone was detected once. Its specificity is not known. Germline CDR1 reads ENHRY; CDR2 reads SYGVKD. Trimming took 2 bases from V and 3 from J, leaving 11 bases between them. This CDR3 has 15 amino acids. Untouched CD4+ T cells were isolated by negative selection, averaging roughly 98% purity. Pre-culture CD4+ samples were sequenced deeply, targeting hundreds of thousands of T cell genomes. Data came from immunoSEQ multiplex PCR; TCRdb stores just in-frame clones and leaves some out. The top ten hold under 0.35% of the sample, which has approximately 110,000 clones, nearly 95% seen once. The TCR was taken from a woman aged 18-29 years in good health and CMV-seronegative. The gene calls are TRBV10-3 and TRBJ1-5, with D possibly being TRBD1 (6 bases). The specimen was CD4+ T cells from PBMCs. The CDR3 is CAISEQGLYNQPQHF. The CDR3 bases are TGTGCCATCAGTGAGCAGGGGCTCTACAATCAGCCCCAGCATTTT.